This record covers a single T cell receptor (beta chain). Its recognized antigen is unknown. Base qualities are not provided; no much larger clone lies one nucleotide away. Explained via the paper, the time point label denotes: patch test 1, 2 weeks after DPC sensitization. This sample's treatment or condition label indicates: therapeutic diphenylcyclopropenone sensitization with weekly scalp DPC. At every patch-test visit, the blood draw took place before the patch test was put on. To be eligible, patients had to be aged 18 to 70, diagnosed with alopecia and judged suitable for DPC therapy, while pregnant patients were excluded. Unfractionated whole blood was collected in Tempus Blood RNA tubes, and total RNA was extracted from that blood. The source of the sample is a study of human T cells and chemical hapten exposure (dated by TCRdb to the early 2020s). The study in broad terms: For sensitization, 2% DPC in acetone was applied to an approximately 2 cm by approximately 2 cm area of upper inner arm skin. Blood samples were taken from patients before sensitization (week 0) and at 2, 6 and about 24 weeks after DPC sensitization. About 28 alopecia patients gave blood for TCR sequencing at one to four time points (pre-sensitization, 2, 6 and 24 weeks). Throughout the roughly 24-week study period, patients were also given weekly therapeutic DPC doses on the scalp. Most of the patients in the cohort were female, and the cohort covered alopecia areata with under or over 50% scalp involvement, alopecia totalis and alopecia universalis. In alopecia patients, the study followed how the peripheral blood TCR repertoire changed in vivo over primary and secondary sensitization to diphenylcyclopropenone (DPC), a hapten. Patch testing on the upper back used Finn chambers containing 0.01% DPC, with scoring done after 6 days according to International Contact Dermatitis Research Group standards. The libraries were sequenced as a pool, and the TCR yield per sample differed mostly because of small variations in library volumes within the pool. The full study reports these points: Repeated subsampling changed both the strength of the expansion versus patch-test correlation and the threshold at which that correlation became significant. DPC sensitization did not change the number of TCRs with a frequency above 1 in 1000, and there was no evidence of changes in global repertoire structure. Expanded TCRs formed significantly more large CDR3 similarity clusters than pre-sensitization or healthy control sets, consistent with antigen-driven responses. Patch test score was positively correlated with the number of PT1 expanded TCRs, with significance at thresholds 8, 16 and 32 but not at 4. All patients had alopecia, a presumed autoimmune disease, so their immune response might differ from that of healthy individuals.

Here V drops 3 bases and J drops 3 bases, and the junction holds 7 bases not matched to any gene. From the cysteine up to the phenylalanine, the CDR3 has a length of 16 residues. The CDR3 DNA has 48 bases and is translated from base 1. CDR1 and CDR2 (SGHTA, FQGNSA) derive from the germline V gene. The method behind the library was RACE. The sequencer was a NextSeq 500. During library preparation, unique molecular identifiers were attached to individual cDNA molecules so that TCRs could be counted quantitatively and reproducibly. From each blood RNA sample, both TCR alpha and TCR beta chains were sequenced. For the original study's pipeline: A median of roughly 100,000 TCRs per sample was observed, with a range of 23,224 to 690,600. V, J and CDR3 annotation of the TCR reads was carried out using the Decombinator software suite. For PS versus PT1 abundance plots, all samples were subsampled to the same number of TCRs (28,000). Expanded TCRs were defined as absent before sensitization and observed at least eight times at the 2-week time point. TCRdb reworked the public reads: Q25 trimming with fastp, MiXCR clone assembly, productive beta chains retained. Rows with one shared CDR3 protein collapse into an entry with the most common genes and DNA. TCRdb assigned the V and J calls; the authors' analysis was not used. Present in this sample are 300,000 to 350,000 distinct CDR3 sequences, roughly 6.9% of which were seen just once. 7% to 10% of the sample comes from the top ten.

The sample in question was whole blood, obtained in connection with sensitization to the hapten diphenylcyclopropenone (DPC). The clonotype comes from a woman younger than 30 with alopecia areata. Some clones in this sample may be carry-over from other donors' samples. In this chain, TRBV7-2 is recombined with TRBJ2-3, and TRBD1 aligns with 9 junction nucleotides. CDR3 sequence: CASSFTGGLGTDTQYF. Read as DNA, the sequence is TGTGCCAGCAGCTTTACAGGGGGCCTGGGAACAGATACGCAGTATTTT.